A single sample is the source of the 22 T cell receptor beta chains below, sequenced in a study of vaccination effects on CD4 cells after COVID-19. The protocol was immunoSEQ multiplex PCR, while the TCRdb copy is restricted to in-frame clones and leaves out a portion. The sample lists roughly 35,000 clones; about 80% were seen once. Prior to sequencing, the ViraFEST assay stimulated PBMC with viral peptide pools, which expanded the antigen-specific CD4+ T cells. Having been cultured for 9 to 11 days, the cells underwent CD4+ T cell isolation. Vaccine recipients had no previous SARS-CoV-2 infection; their nucleocapsid antibodies were negative. What these receptors recognize is not known. The source was CD4+ T cells from PBMCs cultured with HCoV-OC43 spike peptides, collected before COVID-19 vaccination. The subset here: HCoV-OC43 spike overlapping peptide pool stimulation. Every receptor here comes from a human donor who received a COVID-19 vaccine.

V is TRBV3-1 (or the pseudogene TRBV3-2) and J is TRBJ1-2, with 9 bases matching TRBD1. The V gene end was trimmed by 0 bases and the J gene end by 8 bases; junction bases not matched to a gene: 10. This CDR3 spans 16 amino acids. Germline lookup yields CDR1 LGHDT and CDR2 YNNKEL (reference sequence). The CDR3 sequence is CASSQDPIATGGGYTF. DNA for the CDR3: TGTGCCAGCAGCCAAGATCCAATAGCGACAGGGGGGGGCTACACCTTC.

This clone showed up just a few times. This sequence joins TRBV7-9 and TRBJ1-4; D gene unclear. The V gene's germline CDR1 is SEHNR and CDR2 FQNEAQ (reference sequence). The V and J ends lost 5 bases and 12 bases respectively, with 22 bases between them. The CDR3 contains 15 residues. CDR3 sequence reads: CASSPGLMWAVELFF. CDR3 bases: TGTGCCAGCAGCCCCGGCCTCATGTGGGCTGTGGAACTGTTTTTT. Together with reference TRBV7-9 and TRBJ1-4, the CDR3 gives the full variable domain: DTGVSQNPRHKITKRGQNVTFRCDPISEHNRLYWYRQTLGQGPEFLTYFQNEAQLEKSRLLSDRFSAERPKGSFSTLEIQRTEQGDSAMYLCASSPGLMWAVELFFGSGTQLSVL.

The CDR3 region has the DNA TGTGCCAGCAGTTACTCCCCTTGGACAGGGGGTAATGAGCAGTTCTTC. Its translation is CASSYSPWTGGNEQFF. The rearrangement uses TRBV6-5 and TRBJ2-1; 10 bases align to TRBD1. Germline values: CDR1 MNHEY, CDR2 SVGAGI. The CDR3 runs to 16 residues. The J segment lost 7 bases and the V segment lost 0 bases, leaving 6 bases of the junction unmatched.

V and J are TRBV2 and TRBJ2-3, with 9 positions matching TRBD2. The V gene end was trimmed by 4 bases and the J gene end by 5 bases; junction bases not matched to a gene: 7. Per germline, CDR1 SNHLY and CDR2 FYNNEI. This CDR3 comprises 15 residues. The CDR3 bases are TGTGCCAGCAGTGGCGGGCGGGAGGGCCAAGATACGCAGTATTTT. Residues: CASSGGREGQDTQYF.

The V gene is TRBV7-8, the J gene TRBJ1-2; 7 bases match TRBD1. From germline, CDR1 is SGHVS and CDR2 FQNEAQ. CDR3 length: 13 residues. The V gene end was trimmed by 4 bases and the J gene end by 10 bases; junction bases not matched to a gene: 9. This CDR3 reads CASSYRQGRYYTF. CDR3 bases: TGTGCCAGCAGCTATAGACAGGGTCGGTACTACACCTTC.

The rearrangement uses TRBV5-4 and TRBJ2-7, with D perhaps matching TRBD1 (7 bases). V was shortened by 2 bases and J by 5 bases, with 14 bases between the two germline ends. The CDR3 extends over 14 amino acids. The V gene's germline CDR1 is SGHNT and CDR2 YYREEE (reference sequence). In DNA form, the CDR3 reads TGTGCCAGCAGCTTAGTCGCAGGGGGGAACGAGCAGTACTTC. This translates into CASSLVAGGNEQYF. The variable domain in full, completed from reference TRBV5-4 and TRBJ2-7, reads ETGVTQSPTHLIKTRGQQVTLRCSSQSGHNTVSWYQQALGQGPQFIFQYYREEENGRGNFPPRFSGLQFPNYSSELNVNALELDDSALYLCASSLVAGGNEQYFGPGTRLTVT.

V is TRBV28 and J is TRBJ1-2; D is possibly TRBD1 (5 bases). Trimming shortened V by 8 bases and J by 4 bases, and 17 bases separated the two germline ends. The length of the CDR3 is 14 residues. Germline V gene data show CDR1 as MDHEN and CDR2 as SYDVKM. The CDR3 loop reads CASLTPGRSYGYTF. In DNA, the CDR3 is TGTGCCAGCCTTACGCCGGGACGGAGCTATGGCTACACCTTC.

The gene calls are TRBV12-3 or TRBV12-4 and TRBJ2-2; no clear D. Trimming took 3 bases from V and 7 from J, leaving 6 bases between them. The CDR3 has 12 residues. The CDR3 nucleotides are TGTGCCAGCAGTTTGGCTCTCGGGGAGCTGTTTTTT. Translating it yields CASSLALGELFF.

This rearrangement joins TRBV3-1 (or the pseudogene TRBV3-2) to TRBJ1-2; D ambiguous. V was cut by 1 base and J by 8 bases, with 8 bases left in between. Per germline, CDR1 LGHDT and CDR2 YNNKEL (reference sequence). This CDR3 has 12 amino acids. The CDR3 nucleotides are TGTGCCAGCAGCCAAGTTTACTTGGGCTACACCTTC. Residues: CASSQVYLGYTF.

The chain employs TRBV7-3 and TRBJ1-5; 7 nucleotides match TRBD1. The trim removed 1 base at V and 4 bases at J, leaving 4 bases unmatched. CDR1 and CDR2 (germline): SGHTA, FQGTGA. This CDR3 is built from 15 residues. CDR3 DNA sequence: TGTGCCAGCAGCTTAAACGACAGGGCGAATCAGCCCCAGCATTTT. This gives the protein CASSLNDRANQPQHF.

The V and J genes are TRBV28 and TRBJ1-5; the D is unclear. The CDR3 has 16 amino acids. Germline CDR1 reads MDHEN; CDR2 reads SYDVKM. Trimming shortened V by 4 bases and J by 2 bases, and 15 bases separated the two germline ends. DNA for the CDR3: TGTGCCAGCAGTTCCCTCTCGGGTGGGGGCAATCAGCCCCAGCATTTT. Translated: CASSSLSGGGNQPQHF.

This clone was recorded a few times. V gene TRBV7-9 combines with J gene TRBJ1-5; 8 nucleotides agree with TRBD1. The CDR3 runs 14 residues. The germline CDR1 and CDR2 sequences are SEHNR and FQNEAQ (reference sequence). The J segment lost 6 bases and the V segment lost 2 bases, leaving 3 bases of the junction unmatched. Here the CDR3 DNA reads TGTGCCAGCAGCTTAACAGGGGGGAGTCAGCCCCAGCATTTT. Encoded protein: CASSLTGGSQPQHF.

V usage is TRBV14 and J usage is TRBJ2-1; 8 bases line up with TRBD1. Germline loops: CDR1 SGHDN, CDR2 FVKESK. The CDR3 covers 15 residues. With 4 bases clipped from V and 4 bases from J, the junction kept 6 bases outside the gene matches. CDR3 in amino acids: CASSPGQGRYNEQFF. CDR3 DNA: TGTGCCAGCAGCCCCGGACAGGGTAGATACAATGAGCAGTTCTTC.

The rearrangement links TRBV14 to TRBJ2-3; 7 bases are shared with TRBD2. Germline CDR1 SGHDN, CDR2 FVKESK. The ends lost 0 bases at V and 4 bases at J; junction bases unmatched: 13. This CDR3 is 18 amino acids long. DNA for the CDR3: TGTGCCAGCAGCCAAGATCGGGGCGGGGGACTCAGCCCAGATACGCAGTATTTT. Protein product: CASSQDRGGGLSPDTQYF.

The V gene is TRBV5-1, the J gene TRBJ2-1; 7 bases match TRBD2. Germline CDR1 is SGHRS and CDR2 is YFSETQ. With V trimmed by 3 bases and J by 5 bases, 8 bases remained unmatched. This CDR3 is 15 amino acids long. Here the CDR3 reads CASSWGGNIDNEQFF. CDR3 sequence (DNA): TGCGCCAGCAGCTGGGGGGGTAACATAGACAATGAGCAGTTCTTC.

The chain employs TRBV19 and TRBJ2-7; the match to TRBD1 covers 10 bases. Germline CDR1 and CDR2: LNHDA and SQIVND (reference sequence). The CDR3 has 14 amino acids. Germline trimming cut 5 bases from V and 5 bases from J; bases unmatched to any gene: 6. For the CDR3, the DNA is TGTGCCAGTAGTCCCGACAGGGGGCGCAACGAGCAGTACTTC. The encoded protein is CASSPDRGRNEQYF.

This clone has just one count. V and J are TRBV14 and TRBJ1-2; 8 bases fit TRBD1. The V gene's germline CDR1 is SGHDN and CDR2 FVKESK. CDR3 length: 12 residues. After removal of 4 bases from V and 7 bases from J, the junction contained 2 bases not matched to a gene. In DNA, the CDR3 is TGTGCCAGCAGCCCCAGGGGGCCTGGCTACACCTTC. It yields the protein CASSPRGPGYTF.

J is TRBJ2-7 and V is TRBV30; D is unclear. Germline assignment: CDR1 GTSNPN and CDR2 SVGIG (reference sequence). Trimming stripped 4 bases from V and 3 bases from J, with 7 bases between. The CDR3 is made up of 11 amino acids. This chain's CDR3 is CAWNLVYEQYF. CDR3 nucleotide sequence: TGTGCCTGGAATTTAGTCTACGAGCAGTACTTC.

This clone appeared a few times. The V gene is TRBV7-9, the J gene TRBJ2-7; D possibly matches TRBD1 or TRBD2 (5 bases each). The CDR3 spans 14 residues. In germline, CDR1 is SEHNR, CDR2 FQNEAQ (reference sequence). V gave up 1 base and J gave up 0 bases, with 7 bases separating them. CDR3 sequence: CASSLGDGSYEQYF. The CDR3 DNA reads TGTGCCAGCAGCTTAGGGGACGGCTCCTACGAGCAGTACTTC. Combining the CDR3 with reference TRBV7-9 and TRBJ2-7 gives the whole variable domain DTGVSQNPRHKITKRGQNVTFRCDPISEHNRLYWYRQTLGQGPEFLTYFQNEAQLEKSRLLSDRFSAERPKGSFSTLEIQRTEQGDSAMYLCASSLGDGSYEQYFGPGTRLTVT.

V and J are TRBV19 and TRBJ2-3, with D tentatively TRBD1 (5 bases). Germline values: CDR1 LNHDA, CDR2 SQIVND (reference sequence). V was trimmed by 5 bases and J by 3 bases, leaving 12 bases between them. The CDR3 has 14 amino acids. The CDR3 loop reads CASSLWTLTDTQYF. The CDR3 region has the DNA TGTGCCAGTAGTCTGTGGACACTTACAGATACGCAGTATTTT.

In this sample, this clone turned up a few times. The J gene is TRBJ2-2, the V gene TRBV7-2; D gene ambiguous. The CDR3 contains 13 residues. Per germline, CDR1 SGHTA and CDR2 FQGNSA. V lost 7 bases and J 5 bases, leaving 11 bases between the germline ends. In nucleotides, the CDR3 is TGTGCCAGCACCGAAAGCTCGACCGGGGAGCTGTTTTTT. Protein sequence: CASTESSTGELFF. Drawing the rest from reference TRBV7-2 and TRBJ2-2, the complete variable domain is GAGVSQSPSNKVTEKGKDVELRCDPISGHTALYWYRQSLGQGLEFLIYFQGNSAPDKSGLPSDRFSAERTGGSVSTLTIQRTQQEDSAVYLCASTESSTGELFFGEGSRLTVL.

This clone was observed a few times. The chain links TRBV7-8 to TRBJ2-7; 7 positions match TRBD2. The germline CDR1 and CDR2 sequences are SGHVS and FQNEAQ. Trimming at V came to 2 bases and at J to 1 base, leaving 5 bases not matched to a gene. This CDR3 comprises 15 residues. CDR3 sequence reads: CASSLLSGDSYEQYF. In DNA, the CDR3 is TGTGCCAGCAGCTTATTAAGCGGGGATTCCTACGAGCAGTACTTC.